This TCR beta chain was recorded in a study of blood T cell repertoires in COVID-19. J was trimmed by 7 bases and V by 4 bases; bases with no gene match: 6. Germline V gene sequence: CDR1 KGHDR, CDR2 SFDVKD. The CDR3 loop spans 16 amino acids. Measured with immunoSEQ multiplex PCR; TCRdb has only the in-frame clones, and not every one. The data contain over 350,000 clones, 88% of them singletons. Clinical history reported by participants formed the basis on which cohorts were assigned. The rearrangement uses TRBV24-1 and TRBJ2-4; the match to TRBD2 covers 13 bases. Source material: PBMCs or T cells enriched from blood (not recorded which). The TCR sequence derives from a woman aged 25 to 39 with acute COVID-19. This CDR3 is CATSEPETSGRNIQYF. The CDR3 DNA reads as TGTGCCACCAGTGAGCCCGAGACTAGCGGGAGGAACATTCAGTACTTC.